These 30 T cell receptor beta chains came from one sample sequenced in a study of OX40 agonist ivuxolimab in advanced cancers. The assay was immunoSEQ multiplex PCR, and TCRdb's table has in-frame clones only and misses some. This sample has more than 80,000 clones, with 94% found just once. The sample was CD4+ or CD8+ T cells sorted from blood, taken in a trial of the OX40 agonist ivuxolimab. The receptors shown here come from an adult with an advanced solid tumor such as melanoma, head and neck, liver or kidney cancer.

The rearrangement joins TRBV6-5 to TRBJ1-1; D gene unclear. Germline V gene sequence: CDR1 MNHEY, CDR2 SVGAGI. Trimming pared 6 bases from V and 1 base from J, leaving 12 bases between. The CDR3 is made up of 14 amino acids. This CDR3 is CASSPWGGNTEAFF. The CDR3 DNA sequence: TGTGCCAGCAGCCCGTGGGGAGGGAACACTGAAGCTTTCTTT.

J is TRBJ1-1 and V is TRBV7-9; D not certain. Germline V gene lookup returns CDR1 SEHNR and CDR2 FQNEAQ (reference sequence). This CDR3 spans 13 amino acids. Trimming took off 7 bases at V and 5 bases at J, with 14 bases between the two ends. DNA of the CDR3: TGTGCCAGCATCCTCGGGCGCGGGACTGAAGCTTTCTTT. Translating it yields CASILGRGTEAFF.

CDR3 DNA sequence: TGTGCCAGCAGCTTAAAGCGGAGTAGCACAGATACGCAGTATTTT. The encoded protein is CASSLKRSSTDTQYF. The chain has TRBV5-5 and TRBJ2-3; D possibly corresponds to TRBD2 (5 bases). The CDR3 is made up of 15 amino acids. Germline CDR1 and CDR2: SGHKS and YYEKEE (reference sequence). Trimming took 2 bases from V and 0 from J, leaving 10 bases between them.

CDR3 in amino acids: CASSNRLNTEAFF. As DNA, the CDR3 is TGTGCCAGTAGTAACAGGTTGAACACTGAAGCTTTCTTT. The chain uses TRBV19 and TRBJ1-1; D might be TRBD1 (5 bases). The CDR3 spans 13 residues. Trimming removed 4 bases from V and 0 bases from J, with 6 bases in between. Germline assignment: CDR1 LNHDA and CDR2 SQIVND (reference sequence).

The chain joins TRBV5-6 to TRBJ1-4; tentatively, D is TRBD1 (5 bases). Germline CDR1 and CDR2: SGHDT and YYEEEE. The CDR3 loop spans 14 amino acids. Between the trimmed V and J ends, which lost 4 bases and 7 bases, there was a span of 14 bases. The CDR3: CASSPGSGSEKLFF. DNA of the CDR3: TGTGCCAGCAGCCCAGGGAGCGGGAGTGAAAAACTGTTTTTT.

The chain couples TRBV30 to TRBJ1-1, with D perhaps TRBD1 (5 bases). Trimming left V 4 bases short and J 1 base short, with 10 bases between. The CDR3 runs to 13 residues. Germline CDR1 GTSNPN, CDR2 SVGIG (reference sequence). The CDR3 sequence is CAWIKGTNTEAFF. The DNA of the CDR3 is TGTGCCTGGATTAAAGGGACGAACACTGAAGCTTTCTTT. Full variable domain (missing parts from reference TRBV30 and TRBJ1-1): SQTIHQWPATLVQPVGSPLSLECTVEGTSNPNLYWYRQAAGRGLQLLFYSVGIGQISSEVPQNLSASRPQDRQFILSSKKLLLSDSGFYLCAWIKGTNTEAFFGQGTRLTVV.

The chain employs TRBV10-3 and TRBJ1-5; D might be TRBD1 (5 bases). In germline, CDR1 is ENHRY, CDR2 SYGVKD. The CDR3 contains 16 residues. Trimming removed 0 bases at V and 5 bases at J, with 14 bases between. The CDR3 DNA sequence: TGTGCCATCAGTGAGTCGTGGTCAGGGATCGATCAGCCCCAGCATTTT. Residues: CAISESWSGIDQPQHF.

The chain carries TRBV27 and TRBJ2-1; the D gene is possibly TRBD1 (6 bases). The CDR3 loop spans 14 amino acids. Per the germline V gene, CDR1 is MNHEY and CDR2 is SMNVEV (reference sequence). Trimming took 3 bases from V and 1 from J, leaving 7 bases between them. The CDR3 nucleotides are TGTGCCAGCAGTTTGGGGACATCCTACAATGAGCAGTTCTTC. Protein: CASSLGTSYNEQFF.

In its sample, this clone was seen once. The V gene is TRBV5-6, the J gene TRBJ2-1; TRBD2 is a possible D gene (5 bases). The CDR3 consists of 16 residues. Germline V gives CDR1 SGHDT, CDR2 YYEEEE. Trimming stripped 1 base from V and 5 bases from J, with 16 bases between. CDR3 DNA: TGTGCCAGCAGCTTGACCTTCGGCGGGTTAAACAATGAGCAGTTCTTC. Amino acid sequence: CASSLTFGGLNNEQFF.

The chain combines TRBV28 with TRBJ1-2, with TRBD1 matching 8 bases. Germline V gene sequence: CDR1 MDHEN, CDR2 SYDVKM. The CDR3 runs 14 residues. Trimming removed 6 bases from V and 5 bases from J; junction bases left unmatched: 8. The CDR3 DNA reads as TGTGCCAGCAGATACAGGGGGGATGAGTATGGCTACACCTTC. Translated: CASRYRGDEYGYTF.

The chain uses TRBV27 and TRBJ2-3; tentatively, D is TRBD1 (5 bases). Germline V gene sequence: CDR1 MNHEY, CDR2 SMNVEV (reference sequence). The CDR3 extends over 12 amino acids. V lost 8 bases to trimming and J lost 5 bases, with 11 bases between them. The CDR3 here is CASGRAKDTQYF. CDR3 nucleotide sequence: TGTGCCAGCGGCAGGGCGAAAGATACGCAGTATTTT.

The V gene is TRBV11-2, the J gene TRBJ1-3; D is ambiguous. This CDR3 is built from 12 residues. Germline V gene lookup returns CDR1 SGHAT and CDR2 FQNNGV. The V gene lost 7 bases and the J gene lost 4 bases, with 8 bases spanning the gap. The CDR3 is CASTRQGNTIYF. The DNA for the CDR3 is TGTGCCAGCACCCGCCAAGGAAACACCATATATTTT.

The CDR3 here is CASSFRGRGLVDTQYF. The CDR3 bases are TGTGCCAGCAGCTTCAGAGGGCGAGGGCTTGTGGATACGCAGTATTTT. The gene calls are TRBV11-2 and TRBJ2-3; possible D gene TRBD2, 5 bases. The CDR3 totals 16 residues. V was trimmed by 3 bases and J by 6 bases, leaving 19 bases between them. Germline assignment: CDR1 SGHAT and CDR2 FQNNGV. Full variable domain (missing parts from reference TRBV11-2 and TRBJ2-3): EAGVAQSPRYKIIEKRQSVAFWCNPISGHATLYWYQQILGQGPKLLIQFQNNGVVDDSQLPKDRFSAERLKGVDSTLKIQPAKLEDSAVYLCASSFRGRGLVDTQYFGPGTRLTVL.

The count of this clone is one. V usage is TRBV6-1 and J usage is TRBJ1-2, with 9 bases matching TRBD1. CDR3 length equals 15 residues. V gave up 4 bases and J gave up 5 bases; unmatched junction bases: 8. Germline values: CDR1 MNHNS, CDR2 SASEGT. The CDR3 is CASSVGPGQGYGYTF. The CDR3 DNA reads as TGTGCCAGCAGTGTTGGTCCGGGACAGGGTTATGGCTACACCTTC.

The V call is TRBV5-1, the J call TRBJ2-1, with D perhaps matching TRBD1 or TRBD2 (5 bases each). V was cut by 2 bases and J by 10 bases, with 7 bases left in between. Germline V gene lookup returns CDR1 SGHRS and CDR2 YFSETQ. This CDR3 contains 11 residues. The CDR3 sequence is CASSFWGEQFF. CDR3 coding DNA: TGCGCCAGCAGCTTCTGGGGGGAGCAGTTCTTC.

The chain recombines TRBV4-1 with TRBJ2-3; D gene uncertain. Deletions cut 4 bases from V and 3 bases from J, with 14 bases between. Germline values: CDR1 MGHRA, CDR2 YSYEKL. This CDR3 is built from 15 residues. The CDR3 DNA is TGCGCCAGCAGCCCCAGGCATCTTGGGACAGATACGCAGTATTTT. This codes for CASSPRHLGTDTQYF.

The chain combines TRBV10-1 with TRBJ2-3; D might be TRBD2 (7 bases). The V gene lost 1 base and the J gene lost 4 bases, with 12 bases spanning the gap. Germline V lookup: CDR1 WNHNN, CDR2 SYGVQD (reference sequence). CDR3 length: 15 residues. CDR3 sequence: CASSEWGGGPDTQYF. In nucleotides, the CDR3 is TGCGCCAGCAGTGAGTGGGGGGGCGGGCCAGATACGCAGTATTTT.

This chain joins TRBV6-1 and TRBJ1-1, with D unclear. The ends were cut back, 6 bases at V and 5 bases at J, with 10 bases in the middle. The germline V gene has CDR1 MNHNS and CDR2 SASEGT. The CDR3 totals 12 residues. CDR3 sequence (DNA): TGTGCCAGCAGCCACGAGGGAACTGAAGCTTTCTTT. This translates into CASSHEGTEAFF.

J is TRBJ2-1 and V is TRBV9; 8 positions match TRBD1. The germline V gene has CDR1 SGDLS and CDR2 YYNGEE. The CDR3 consists of 14 residues. The junction had 1 base not matched to a gene; V was cut back by 0 bases and J by 5 bases. As DNA, the CDR3 is TGTGCCAGCAGCGTAGGGACAGGGCACAATGAGCAGTTCTTC. It translates to CASSVGTGHNEQFF.

The rearrangement joins TRBV29-1 to TRBJ2-5; D gene ambiguous. Germline V gene sequence: CDR1 SQVTM, CDR2 ANQGSEA. V lost 4 bases to trimming and J lost 5 bases, with 11 bases between them. This CDR3 has 12 amino acids. The CDR3 loop reads CSVADTVETQYF. CDR3 DNA sequence: TGCAGCGTTGCCGACACAGTGGAGACCCAGTACTTC.

The CDR3 DNA reads as TGTGCCAGCAGTTGGGGGACTGTGAACACTGAAGCTTTCTTT. Amino acid sequence: CASSWGTVNTEAFF. V is TRBV28 and J is TRBJ1-1; the D gene is possibly TRBD1 (5 bases). The CDR3 totals 14 residues. V lost 4 bases and J 0 bases, leaving 9 bases between the germline ends. Germline CDR1 reads MDHEN; CDR2 reads SYDVKM.

V usage is TRBV11-2 and J usage is TRBJ1-1; tentative D call: TRBD1 (6 bases). The CDR3 runs 13 residues. V was shortened by 4 bases and J by 4 bases, with 10 bases between the two germline ends. In germline, CDR1 is SGHAT, CDR2 FQNNGV. Here the CDR3 DNA reads TGTGCCAGCAGCTGGGGGACATTCACTGAAGCTTTCTTT. This codes for CASSWGTFTEAFF.

The chain couples TRBV11-2 to TRBJ2-5; no clear D gene. This CDR3 is built from 14 residues. Looked up from germline, CDR1 is SGHAT and CDR2 is FQNNGV. Between the trimmed V and J ends, which lost 2 bases and 5 bases, there was a span of 12 bases. The CDR3 spells CASSLHGSRETQYF. As DNA, the CDR3 is TGTGCCAGCAGCTTACACGGAAGCAGGGAGACCCAGTACTTC.

The CDR3 here is CASSSGQGWGWEQYF. The CDR3 DNA sequence: TGTGCCAGCAGTTCCGGACAGGGGTGGGGATGGGAGCAGTACTTC. This chain links TRBV27 with TRBJ2-7; 9 bases match TRBD1. Germline V lookup: CDR1 MNHEY, CDR2 SMNVEV (reference sequence). The CDR3 length is 15 residues. Unmatched junction bases numbered 11, after V lost 4 bases and J lost 7 bases.

On this clone itself: Germline is not matched at one junction end, which may reflect a read error. The chain couples TRBV15 to TRBJ2-7; TRBD1 matches 7 bases. In germline, CDR1 is LNHNV, CDR2 YYDKDF (reference sequence). There are 15 residues in the CDR3. CDR3 sequence (DNA): TGTGCCACCAGCAGAGATCGACGGGACAGCCAGCTGCCCAACTTC. Its protein is CATSRDRRDSQLPNF.

This rearrangement joins TRBV28 to TRBJ1-5; weak D call: TRBD1 (5 bases). V lost 4 bases and J 0 bases, leaving 10 bases between the germline ends. Germline CDR1 is MDHEN and CDR2 is SYDVKM. The CDR3 totals 15 residues. Here the CDR3 DNA reads TGTGCCAGCAGTTCCACAGGTTATAGCAATCAGCCCCAGCATTTT. Protein product: CASSSTGYSNQPQHF.

The chain employs TRBV7-3 and TRBJ2-2, with TRBD1 matching over 7 bases. The CDR3 runs to 16 residues. V lost 5 bases, J lost 1 base, and 7 bases stayed unmatched. Germline CDR1 reads SGHTA; CDR2 reads FQGTGA. The CDR3 bases are TGTGCCAGCAGCCCCCAAAGGGGGCTGAACACCGGGGAGCTGTTTTTT. Its protein product is CASSPQRGLNTGELFF.

The rearrangement joins TRBV11-2 to TRBJ1-6; possibly TRBD1 for D (5 bases). V was trimmed by 5 bases and J by 0 bases, leaving 14 bases between them. CDR3 length: 17 residues. Germline V gives CDR1 SGHAT, CDR2 FQNNGV. In DNA, the CDR3 is TGTGCCAGCAGCGCGTCAGGGTCGAGCTCCTATAATTCACCCCTCCACTTT. It codes for CASSASGSSSYNSPLHF.

The sample holds one count of this clone. The rearrangement joins TRBV4-3 to TRBJ1-2; no clear D gene. Germline lookup yields CDR1 LGHNA and CDR2 YSLEER. V was pared by 4 bases and J by 1 base, with 7 bases between. The CDR3 has 13 amino acids. DNA of the CDR3: TGCGCCAGCAGCCCGGGGATTAACTATGGCTACACCTTC. Translated: CASSPGINYGYTF.

The chain combines TRBV5-1 with TRBJ2-3, with TRBD1 identical over 7 bases. This CDR3 comprises 19 residues. Germline loops: CDR1 SGHRS, CDR2 YFSETQ. After removal of 0 bases from V and 2 bases from J, the junction contained 15 bases not matched to a gene. The CDR3 DNA reads TGCGCCAGCAGCTTGGCTCCAAGACAGGGAAGATCCTCCACAGATACGCAGTATTTT. Amino acids: CASSLAPRQGRSSTDTQYF.